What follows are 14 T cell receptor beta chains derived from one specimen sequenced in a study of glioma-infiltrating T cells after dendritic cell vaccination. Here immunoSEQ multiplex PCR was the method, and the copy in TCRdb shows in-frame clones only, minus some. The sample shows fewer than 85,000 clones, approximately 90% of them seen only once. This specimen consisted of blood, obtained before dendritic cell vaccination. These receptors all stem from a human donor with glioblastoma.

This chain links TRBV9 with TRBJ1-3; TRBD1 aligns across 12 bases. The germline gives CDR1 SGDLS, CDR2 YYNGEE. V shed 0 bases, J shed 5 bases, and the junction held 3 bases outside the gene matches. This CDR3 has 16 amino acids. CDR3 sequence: CASSVGGTGGRNTIYF. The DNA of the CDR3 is TGTGCCAGCAGCGTAGGAGGGACAGGGGGCCGAAACACCATATATTTT.

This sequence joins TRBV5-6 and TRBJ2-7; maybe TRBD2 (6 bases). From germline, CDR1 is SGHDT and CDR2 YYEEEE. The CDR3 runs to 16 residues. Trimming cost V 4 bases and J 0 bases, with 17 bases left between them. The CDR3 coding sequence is TGTGCCAGCAGCGTGATCGGGACTCAGAGCTCCTACGAGCAGTACTTC. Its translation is CASSVIGTQSSYEQYF.

The CDR3 sequence is CASSRDRGRNEQFF. The DNA for the CDR3 is TGTGCCAGCAGCCGGGACAGGGGACGGAATGAGCAGTTCTTC. This chain uses TRBV7-3 with TRBJ2-1; TRBD1 matches at 10 bases. V was pared by 5 bases and J by 7 bases, with 5 bases of the junction left unmatched. CDR1 is SGHTA and CDR2 is FQGTGA in the germline V gene. This CDR3 contains 14 residues.

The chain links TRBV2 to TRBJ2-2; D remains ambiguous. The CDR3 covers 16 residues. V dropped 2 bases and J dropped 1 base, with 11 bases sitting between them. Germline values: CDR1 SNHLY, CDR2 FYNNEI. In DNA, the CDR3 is TGTGCCAGCAGTGAAATACCCGGGTTGAACACCGGGGAGCTGTTTTTT. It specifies CASSEIPGLNTGELFF. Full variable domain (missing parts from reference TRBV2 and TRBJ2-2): EPEVTQTPSHQVTQMGQEVILRCVPISNHLYFYWYRQILGQKVEFLVSFYNNEISEKSEIFDDQFSVERPDGSNFTLKIRSTKLEDSAMYFCASSEIPGLNTGELFFGEGSRLTVL.

In DNA, the CDR3 is TGTGCCAGCAGTTACGATCGGGATACGCAGTATTTT. This gives the protein CASSYDRDTQYF. V usage is TRBV6-5 and J usage is TRBJ2-3; D call uncertain. The length of the CDR3 is 12 residues. With 2 bases removed from V and 6 bases from J, the gap between germline ends came to 6 bases. The germline V gene has CDR1 MNHEY and CDR2 SVGAGI.

CDR3 nucleotides: TGTGCCAGCAGCTTGGAGACAGGGGGCCTTGAAGCTTTCTTT. Residues: CASSLETGGLEAFF. The chain couples TRBV7-9 to TRBJ1-1; TRBD1 matches at 10 bases. Germline-derived CDR1 and CDR2 are SEHNR and FQNEAQ (reference sequence). Unmatched junction bases numbered 5, after V lost 3 bases and J lost 7 bases. This CDR3 region has 14 residues.

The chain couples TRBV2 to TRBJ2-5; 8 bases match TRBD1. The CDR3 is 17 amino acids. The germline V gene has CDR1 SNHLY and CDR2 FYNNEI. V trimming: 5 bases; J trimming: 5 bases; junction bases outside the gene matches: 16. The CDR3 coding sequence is TGTGCCAGCAGTCCCGGGCAGGGGGCGTATACGGGGGAGACCCAGTACTTC. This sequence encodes CASSPGQGAYTGETQYF.

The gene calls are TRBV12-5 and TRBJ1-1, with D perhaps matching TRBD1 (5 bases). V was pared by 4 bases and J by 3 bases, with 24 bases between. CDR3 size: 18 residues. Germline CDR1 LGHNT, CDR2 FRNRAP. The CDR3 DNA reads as TGTGCTAGTGGTTCGGACATGGGGAGGCTACCTGGGGACACTGAAGCTTTCTTT. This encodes CASGSDMGRLPGDTEAFF.

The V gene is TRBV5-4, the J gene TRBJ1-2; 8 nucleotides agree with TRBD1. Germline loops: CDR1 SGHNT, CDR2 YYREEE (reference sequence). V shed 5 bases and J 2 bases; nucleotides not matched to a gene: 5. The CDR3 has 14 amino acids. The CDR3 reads CASRLQGGNYGYTF. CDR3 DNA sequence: TGTGCCAGCAGGTTACAGGGGGGGAACTATGGCTACACCTTC.

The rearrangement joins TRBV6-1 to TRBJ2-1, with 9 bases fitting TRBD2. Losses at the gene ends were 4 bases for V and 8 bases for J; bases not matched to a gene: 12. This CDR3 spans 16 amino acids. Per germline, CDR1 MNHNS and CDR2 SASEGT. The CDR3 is CASSVRLAGLSDEQFF. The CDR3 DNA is TGTGCCAGCAGTGTTCGGCTAGCGGGACTCTCCGATGAGCAGTTCTTC.

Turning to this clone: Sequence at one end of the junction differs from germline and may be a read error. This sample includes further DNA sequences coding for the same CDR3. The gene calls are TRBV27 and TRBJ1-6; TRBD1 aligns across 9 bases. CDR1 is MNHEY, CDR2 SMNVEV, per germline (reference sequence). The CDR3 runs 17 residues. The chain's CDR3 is CASSPGTGSSYNSPLHF. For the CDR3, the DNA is TGTGCCAGCAGCCCCGGGACAGGGAGCTCCTATAATTCCCCCCTCCACTTT.

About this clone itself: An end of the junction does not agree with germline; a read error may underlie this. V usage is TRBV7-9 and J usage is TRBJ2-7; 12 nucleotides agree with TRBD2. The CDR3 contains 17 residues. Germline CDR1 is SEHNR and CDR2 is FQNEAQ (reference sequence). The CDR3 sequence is CASSSRLAGVISHEQYF. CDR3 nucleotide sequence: TGTGCCAGCAGCTCCCGACTAGCGGGAGTGATCTCCCACGAGCAGTACTTC.

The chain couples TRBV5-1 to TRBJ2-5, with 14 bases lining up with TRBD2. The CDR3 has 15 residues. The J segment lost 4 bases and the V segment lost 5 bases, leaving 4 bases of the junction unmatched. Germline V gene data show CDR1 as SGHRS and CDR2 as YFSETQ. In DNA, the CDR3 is TGCGCCAGCAGGAAGACTAGCGGGGGGGGAGAGACCCAGTACTTC. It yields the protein CASRKTSGGGETQYF.

The CDR3 spells CASSIPGLEGQPQHF. The CDR3 DNA reads as TGTGCCAGTAGTATACCAGGGTTGGAGGGCCAGCCCCAGCATTTT. V gene TRBV19 combines with J gene TRBJ1-5, with D perhaps TRBD1 (5 bases). Germline V gives CDR1 LNHDA, CDR2 SQIVND (reference sequence). The ends were cut back, 2 bases at V and 7 bases at J, with 15 bases in the middle. This CDR3 has 15 residues.